Listed below are T cell receptor beta chains from one sample, sequenced in a study of blood T cell repertoires in COVID-19. The table came from immunoSEQ multiplex PCR; TCRdb's copy has only in-frame clones and leaves some out. The table lists around 190,000 clones, about nine tenths of them singletons, with under 2% in the top ten. The source material was peripheral blood. The receptors come from a man aged 18 to 29 with active or convalescent COVID-19. Both conserved end residues are part of each CDR3. A D gene is named only where the DNA matches it firmly.

V: TRBV19; D: NA; J: TRBJ1-2; CDR3: CASSKGLPETGYTF; DNA: TGTGCCAGTAGTAAAGGACTACCCGAAACTGGCTACACCTTC
V: TRBV6-2/TRBV6-3; D: TRBD1; J: TRBJ1-1; CDR3: CASSLDRGTEAFF; DNA: TGTGCCAGCAGTTTGGACAGGGGCACTGAAGCTTTCTTT
V: TRBV3-1/TRBV3-2; D: TRBD1; J: TRBJ1-3; CDR3: CASSQQDRGRIQHYF; DNA: TGTGCCAGCAGCCAACAAGACAGGGGGCGTATCCAGCATTATTTT
V: TRBV19; D: TRBD2; J: TRBJ2-1; CDR3: CASSIGLAGHNEQFF; DNA: TGTGCCAGTAGTATAGGACTAGCGGGGCACAATGAGCAGTTCTTC
V: TRBV30; D: NA; J: TRBJ1-2; CDR3: CAWRDIAYGYTF; DNA: TGTGCCTGGAGGGACATCGCCTATGGCTACACCTTC
V: TRBV6-6; D: TRBD1; J: TRBJ1-4; CDR3: CASRGPGQGNEKLFF; DNA: TGTGCCAGCAGGGGTCCGGGACAGGGCAATGAAAAACTGTTTTTT
V: TRBV7-3; D: TRBD2; J: TRBJ2-3; CDR3: CASRQGTSGRVNTDTQYF; DNA: TGTGCCAGCAGACAGGGGACTAGCGGGAGGGTTAACACAGATACGCAGTATTTT
V: TRBV4-3; D: TRBD1; J: TRBJ2-3; CDR3: CASSHTGVSTDTQYF; DNA: TGCGCCAGCAGCCACACAGGGGTTAGTACAGATACGCAGTATTTT
V: TRBV6-5; D: TRBD1; J: TRBJ1-1; CDR3: CASRETGGDTEAFF; DNA: TGTGCCAGCAGGGAGACAGGGGGGGACACTGAAGCTTTCTTT
V: TRBV18; D: NA; J: TRBJ2-7; CDR3: CASSQGGTSSYEQYF; DNA: TGTGCCAGCTCACAGGGGGGGACAAGCTCCTACGAGCAGTACTTC
V: TRBV5-1; D: TRBD2; J: TRBJ2-1; CDR3: CASSVSGSVGNEQFF; DNA: TGCGCCAGCAGCGTTAGCGGGAGTGTTGGAAATGAGCAGTTCTTC
V: TRBV29-1; D: TRBD1; J: TRBJ1-2; CDR3: CSVVVGTGDYGYTF; DNA: TGCAGCGTTGTCGTGGGGACAGGTGACTATGGCTACACCTTC
V: TRBV18; D: NA; J: TRBJ2-5; CDR3: CASSPPVLAGQPLGRVETQYF; DNA: TGTGCCAGCTCACCACCCGTCCTGGCAGGACAGCCTCTTGGAAGGGTCGAGACCCAGTACTTC
V: TRBV16; D: NA; J: TRBJ2-4; CDR3: CASSQGGAKNIQYF; DNA: TGTGCCAGCAGCCAGGGGGGAGCCAAAAACATTCAGTACTTC
V: TRBV2; D: TRBD1; J: TRBJ1-1; CDR3: CASREGTGVTEAFF; DNA: TGTGCCAGCAGAGAGGGGACAGGGGTCACTGAAGCTTTCTTT
V: TRBV5-6; D: NA; J: TRBJ2-7; CDR3: CASSRSAGTGEQYF; DNA: TGTGCCAGCAGCCGTAGTGCGGGTACGGGTGAGCAGTACTTC